This T cell receptor beta chain is drawn from a study of response to subunit inactivated influenza vaccine. Study observations and caveats: It was the authors' suggestion that each seasonal influenza vaccination recruits few new T cells.

In TCRdb, the RT-PCR reads were re-called with MiXCR into one record per CDR3 protein. The sample comprises some 180,000 distinct CDR3 sequences, around 9% of which are singletons, and roughly a tenth rests with the top ten. Germline lookup yields CDR1 SGHTA and CDR2 FQGNSA. This CDR3 spans 17 amino acids. Trimming cost V 5 bases and J 0 bases; bases outside gene matches: 7. The sample holds a few counts of this clonotype. Its antigen is not known. The V gene is TRBV7-2, the J gene TRBJ1-6, with TRBD1 identical over 7 bases. Sequences were derived from non-naive T cells sorted from PBMCs, sampled on the day of vaccination. The clonotype originates from a man aged 50 to 59 who received an inactivated influenza vaccine. CDR3 bases: TGTGCCAGCAGCAAGACAGGGCTAAGCTCCTATAATTCACCCCTCCACTTT. It translates to CASSKTGLSSYNSPLHF.